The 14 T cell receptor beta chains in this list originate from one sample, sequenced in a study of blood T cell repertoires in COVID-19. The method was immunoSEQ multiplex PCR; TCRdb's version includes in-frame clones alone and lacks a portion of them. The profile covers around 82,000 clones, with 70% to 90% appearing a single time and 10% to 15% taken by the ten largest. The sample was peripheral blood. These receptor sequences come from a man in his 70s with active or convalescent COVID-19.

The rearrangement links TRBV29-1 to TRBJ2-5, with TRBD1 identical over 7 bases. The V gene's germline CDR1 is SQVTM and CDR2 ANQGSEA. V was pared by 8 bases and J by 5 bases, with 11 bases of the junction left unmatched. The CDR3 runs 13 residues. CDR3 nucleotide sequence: TGCAGCTTCCTAACAGGGGCCCCCGAGACCCAGTACTTC. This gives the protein CSFLTGAPETQYF.

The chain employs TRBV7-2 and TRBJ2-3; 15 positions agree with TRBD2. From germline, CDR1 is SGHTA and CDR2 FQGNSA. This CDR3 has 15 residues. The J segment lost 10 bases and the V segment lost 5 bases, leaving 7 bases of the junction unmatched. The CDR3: CASSPWTSGGAAQYF. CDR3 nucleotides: TGTGCCAGCAGCCCCTGGACTAGCGGGGGGGCCGCGCAGTATTTT.

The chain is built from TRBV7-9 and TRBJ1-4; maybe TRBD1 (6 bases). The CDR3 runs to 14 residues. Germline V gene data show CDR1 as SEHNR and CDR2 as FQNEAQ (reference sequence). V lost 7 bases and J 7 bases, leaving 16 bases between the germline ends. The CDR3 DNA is TGTGCCAGCAACAGGGTTGGGTTTGGTGAAAAACTGTTTTTT. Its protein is CASNRVGFGEKLFF. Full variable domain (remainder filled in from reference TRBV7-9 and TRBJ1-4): DTGVSQNPRHKITKRGQNVTFRCDPISEHNRLYWYRQTLGQGPEFLTYFQNEAQLEKSRLLSDRFSAERPKGSFSTLEIQRTEQGDSAMYLCASNRVGFGEKLFFGSGTQLSVL.

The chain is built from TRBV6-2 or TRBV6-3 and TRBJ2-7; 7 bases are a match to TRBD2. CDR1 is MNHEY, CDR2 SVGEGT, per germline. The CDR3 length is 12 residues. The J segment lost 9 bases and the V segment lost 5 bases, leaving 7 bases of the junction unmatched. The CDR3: CASSNPPGGQYF. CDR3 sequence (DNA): TGTGCCAGCAGTAATCCGCCGGGAGGGCAGTACTTC.

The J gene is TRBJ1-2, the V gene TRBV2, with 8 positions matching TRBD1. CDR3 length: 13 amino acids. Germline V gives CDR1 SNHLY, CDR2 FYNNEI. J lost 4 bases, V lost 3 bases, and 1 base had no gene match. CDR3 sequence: CASSDRGRYGYTF. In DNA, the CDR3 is TGTGCCAGCAGTGACAGGGGGCGCTATGGCTACACCTTC.

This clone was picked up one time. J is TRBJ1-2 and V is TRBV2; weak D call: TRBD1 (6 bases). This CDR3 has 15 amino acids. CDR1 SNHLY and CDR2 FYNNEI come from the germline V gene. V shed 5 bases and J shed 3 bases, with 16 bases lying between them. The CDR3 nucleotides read TGTGCCAGCAGTCGTAGGGACATGGCCTACTATGGCTACACCTTC. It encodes CASSRRDMAYYGYTF.

The CDR3 here is CASSDGTGLYEKLFF. The CDR3 nucleotides are TGTGCCAGCAGTGACGGGACAGGGCTATATGAAAAACTGTTTTTT. The chain couples TRBV6-2 or TRBV6-3 to TRBJ1-4; the match to TRBD1 covers 9 bases. J lost 6 bases, V lost 5 bases, and 7 bases had no gene match. This CDR3 region has 15 residues. The germline V gene has CDR1 MNHEY and CDR2 SVGEGT.

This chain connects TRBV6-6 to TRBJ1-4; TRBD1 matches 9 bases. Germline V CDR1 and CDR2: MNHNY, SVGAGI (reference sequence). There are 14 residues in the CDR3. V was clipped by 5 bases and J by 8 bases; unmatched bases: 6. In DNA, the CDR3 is TGTGCCAGCAGTAGGGACAGGGCCCAGGAAAAACTGTTTTTT. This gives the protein CASSRDRAQEKLFF.

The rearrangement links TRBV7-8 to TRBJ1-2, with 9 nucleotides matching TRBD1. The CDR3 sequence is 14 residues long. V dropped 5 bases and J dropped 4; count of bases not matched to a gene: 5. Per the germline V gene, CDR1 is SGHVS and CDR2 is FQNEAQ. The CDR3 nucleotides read TGTGCCAGCAGCCAGGACAGGGGAGTCTATGGCTACACCTTC. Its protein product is CASSQDRGVYGYTF.

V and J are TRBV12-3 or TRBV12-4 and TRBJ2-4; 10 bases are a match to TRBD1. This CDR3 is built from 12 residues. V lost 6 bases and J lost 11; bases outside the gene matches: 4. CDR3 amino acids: CASSPDRGLQYF. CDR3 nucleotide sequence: TGTGCCAGCAGCCCTGACAGGGGGCTTCAGTACTTC.

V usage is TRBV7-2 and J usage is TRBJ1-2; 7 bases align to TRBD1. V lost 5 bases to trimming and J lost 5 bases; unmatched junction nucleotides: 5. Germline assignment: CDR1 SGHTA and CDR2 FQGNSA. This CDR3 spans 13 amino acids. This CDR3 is CASSPGQKYGYTF. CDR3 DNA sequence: TGTGCCAGCAGCCCGGGACAGAAATATGGCTACACCTTC.

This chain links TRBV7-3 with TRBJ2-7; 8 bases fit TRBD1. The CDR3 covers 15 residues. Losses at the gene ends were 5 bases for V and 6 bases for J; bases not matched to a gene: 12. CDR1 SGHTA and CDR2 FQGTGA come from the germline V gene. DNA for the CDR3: TGTGCCAGCAGCAGAACAGGGGGTGGAGAGTCCGAGCAGTACTTC. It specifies CASSRTGGGESEQYF.

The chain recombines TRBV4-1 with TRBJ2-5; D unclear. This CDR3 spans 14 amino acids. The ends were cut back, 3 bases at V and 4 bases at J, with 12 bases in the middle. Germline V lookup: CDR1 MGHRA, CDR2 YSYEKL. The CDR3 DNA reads TGCGCCAGCAGCCAGGTTGGCCGAGGAGAGACCCAGTACTTC. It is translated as CASSQVGRGETQYF.

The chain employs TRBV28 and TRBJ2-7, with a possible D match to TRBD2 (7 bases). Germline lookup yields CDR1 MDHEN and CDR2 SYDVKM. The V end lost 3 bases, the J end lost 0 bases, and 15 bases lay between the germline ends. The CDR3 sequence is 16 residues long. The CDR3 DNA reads TGTGCCAGCAGTTTTAAAGATGGGGGGGCCTCCTACGAGCAGTACTTC. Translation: CASSFKDGGASYEQYF.